The TCR beta chain described here comes from a study of cytomegalovirus exposure and HLA in healthy donors. Notes on the study in general: In an earlier analysis, productive rearrangement rates for most beta V segments clustered near 90% or 30%. As immune exposure information, only CMV serostatus was available. Cytomegalovirus status was reportedly diagnosed by the classifier with high specificity and sensitivity.

In the PCR, 60 Vbeta and 13 Jbeta primers were used. Using immunoSEQ multiplex PCR, the repertoire was profiled, and TCRdb retains in-frame clones only, with some absent. The table includes fewer than 85,000 clones, roughly 78% detected once. The CDR3 is 14 residues long. With 5 bases removed from V and 1 base from J, the gap between germline ends came to 10 bases. Germline values: CDR1 SGHRS, CDR2 YFSETQ. Worth noting for this clone: What it binds is not known.

The sample was PBMCs. The TCR comes from a woman aged 40-49 years in good health and CMV-seropositive. The rearrangement links TRBV5-1 to TRBJ2-1, with D perhaps matching TRBD2 (6 bases). DNA of the CDR3: TGCGCCAGCAGGGGCGGGGAGTCCTACAATGAGCAGTTCTTC. Its translation is CASRGGESYNEQFF.